These T cell receptor beta chains were read from a single sample in a study of blood T cells in healthy people across ages. TCRdb itself ran the 5' RACE reads through MiXCR, one entry per CDR3 protein. This repertoire shows hundreds of thousands of distinct CDR3 sequences, more than 45% found once; its top ten account for about 20%. Sequencing input: blood. The origin of the receptors is a man aged 25 to 40 in good health. Each CDR3 is given with its conserved first and last residue. Each record gives: CDR3 length, V gene, CDR3 protein.

14,TRBV2,CASSPPGLAGEQYF
15,TRBV30,CAWSEGGDRDYEQYF
15,TRBV5-1,CASSLYGVSQDTQYF
14,TRBV7-2,CASSPPGLTETQYF
15,TRBV7-2,CASRVTEAGANVLTF
13,TRBV27,CASSPDSYQPQHF
14,TRBV11-2,CASSPRTSGDEQFF
15,TRBV12-3/TRBV12-4,CASSLRSGAAGELFF
14,TRBV2,CASRVAQLTDTQYF
15,TRBV7-9,CASSRRDRGGQPQHF
17,TRBV7-2,CASSLEGTVFSTDTQYF
16,TRBV4-3,CASSQDQGPSYNEQFF
20,TRBV5-1,CASSLARGQNFQISTDTQYF
15,TRBV4-3,CASSQGRQGWYGYTF
12,TRBV27,CASRTGPYGYTF
14,TRBV5-1,CASSLERGYNEQFF
14,TRBV12-3/TRBV12-4,CASSFGGAADAQYF
13,TRBV29-1,CSVAPTVNTEAFF
15,TRBV3-1,CASSLGQGAVETQYF
11,TRBV14,CASSQMYEQYF
14,TRBV5-1,CASSASPVNYEQYF
13,TRBV5-6,CASSRQDGYGYTF
19,TRBV12-3/TRBV12-4,CASSSIVMSVDLLQETQYF
14,TRBV6-5,CANPPGHPNTEAFF
12,TRBV29-1,CSVAATGVGQYF
15,TRBV3-1,CASSQADPGAYEQYF
12,TRBV29-1,CSVLEDPYGYTF
20,TRBV4-3,CASSQERGLAGGPLRKEQFF
14,TRBV20-1,CSARDRRETYEQYF
11,TRBV29-1,CNVPSPDTQYF
12,TRBV2,CASMVGTDTQYF
13,TRBV20-1,CSALRDSTYEQYF
15,TRBV7-2,CASSLVERAGETQFF
14,TRBV2,CAILNPGQYNEQFF
15,TRBV11-2,CASSNPGQGPYEQYF